This section outlines one TCR beta chain sequence together with its context. The method was immunoSEQ multiplex PCR; TCRdb's version includes in-frame clones alone and lacks a portion of them. Here the sample spans 55,000 or so clones, approximately 96% being singletons. The sample is drawn from a study of T cells after somatic rescue of genetic block. The CDR3 extends over 10 amino acids. V was clipped by 8 bases and J by 2 bases, with 4 bases between them. Germline CDR1 reads MGHDK; CDR2 reads SYGVNS. The sequence was obtained from a child under two years old. Sequencing was performed on peripheral blood mononuclear cells (PBMCs). V and J are TRBV25-1 and TRBJ2-7; no reliable D call. In DNA, the CDR3 is TGTGCCAGCGGGACCTACGAGCAGTACTTC. Its translation is CASGTYEQYF.